The rows below give T cell receptor beta chains drawn from one sample of a study of T cell responses to AZD1222 COVID-19 vaccine. Data came from immunoSEQ multiplex PCR; TCRdb stores just in-frame clones and leaves some out. Here the sample spans under 150,000 clones, roughly 92% being singletons. Here the sequenced sample was peripheral blood, taken 28 days after the second AZD1222 dose. These receptors were taken from an adult who received the AZD1222 COVID-19 vaccine. Both conserved end residues are part of each CDR3. The D gene is left open where the match is weak. Clone sizes are given selectively: once, few, many, or a class where the clone is expanded.

d_call j_call v_call clone_size cdr3_aa cdr3_nt
TRBD2 TRBJ2-3 TRBV5-4 NA CASNPVAGAITDTQYF TGTGCCAGCAACCCCGTAGCGGGGGCCATCACAGATACGCAGTATTTT
TRBD1 TRBJ1-6 TRBV7-9 NA CASSQAGQQNSPLHF TGTGCCAGCAGTCAAGCGGGACAGCAAAATTCACCCCTCCACTTT
NA TRBJ2-7 TRBV21-1 once CASSKGIAGGYEQYF TGTGCCAGCAGCAAAGGAATAGCGGGAGGATACGAGCAGTACTTC
NA TRBJ2-1 TRBV14 NA CASSQGGGLYNEQFF TGTGCCAGCAGCCAAGGAGGAGGACTCTACAATGAGCAGTTCTTC
NA TRBJ1-1 TRBV19 NA CASSIDRTPHEAFF TGTGCCAGTAGTATAGATCGGACGCCCCATGAAGCTTTCTTT
NA TRBJ1-5 TRBV5-6 NA CASSLTSDQPQHF TGTGCCAGCAGCCTGACCTCGGATCAGCCCCAGCATTTT
TRBD2 TRBJ2-1 TRBV3-1/TRBV3-2 NA CASTRSGGGYNEQFF TGTGCCAGCACACGAAGCGGGGGGGGCTACAATGAGCAGTTCTTC
NA TRBJ2-3 TRBV9 NA CASSGDARDTQYF TGTGCCAGCAGCGGGGACGCGAGGGATACGCAGTATTTT
TRBD2 TRBJ2-2 TRBV30 NA CAWVRTRDGELFF TGTGCCTGGGTCAGGACTAGAGACGGGGAGCTGTTTTTT
NA TRBJ1-1 TRBV6-5 once CASSSGQRNTEAFF TGTGCCAGCAGCTCTGGCCAGAGGAACACTGAAGCTTTCTTT
NA TRBJ1-1 TRBV7-9 NA CASSSEKGFLNTEAFF TGTGCCAGCAGCTCAGAGAAGGGGTTCCTGAACACTGAAGCTTTCTTT
NA TRBJ2-3 TRBV14 NA CASSQVDGSWDTQYF TGTGCCAGCAGCCAAGTCGACGGGTCCTGGGATACGCAGTATTTT
TRBD1 TRBJ2-1 TRBV7-9 NA CASSRGQINEQFF TGTGCCAGCAGCCGGGGACAGATCAATGAGCAGTTCTTC
TRBD2 TRBJ2-1 TRBV19 NA CASSIDGLEGNNEQFF TGTGCCAGTAGTATAGACGGACTAGAGGGAAACAATGAGCAGTTCTTC
NA TRBJ1-2 TRBV28 once CASRDQGVEGYTF TGTGCCAGCAGGGATCAGGGAGTTGAGGGCTACACCTTC
TRBD1 TRBJ1-2 TRBV19 NA CASSRSLGQGGGYTF TGTGCCAGTAGCCGTTCCCTGGGACAGGGGGGTGGCTACACCTTC
NA TRBJ1-1 TRBV10-1 NA CASSPEASNLEAFF TGCGCCAGCAGTCCCGAGGCTTCTAATCTTGAAGCTTTCTTT
TRBD1 TRBJ1-1 TRBV2 NA CASTFPGRGKRGNTEAFF TGTGCCAGCACCTTCCCGGGCAGGGGGAAAAGGGGGAACACTGAAGCTTTCTTT
NA TRBJ1-1 TRBV30 NA CAVHRVEAFF TGTGCCGTTCACAGGGTAGAGGCTTTCTTT
TRBD1 TRBJ1-6 TRBV25-1 NA CASSELGTGVSPLHF TGTGCCAGCAGTGAACTCGGGACAGGGGTCTCACCCCTCCACTTT
NA TRBJ1-2 TRBV19 NA CASDSRGRFYGYTF TGTGCCAGCGACTCAAGGGGACGGTTCTATGGCTACACCTTC
NA TRBJ1-6 TRBV28 NA CASSTYPDSWDSPLHF TGTGCCAGCAGTACTTACCCGGATTCATGGGATTCACCCCTCCACTTT
NA TRBJ2-1 TRBV19 NA CASMAASSVAYNEQFF TGTGCCAGTATGGCAGCTTCTAGCGTAGCCTACAATGAGCAGTTCTTC
NA TRBJ2-6 TRBV6-5 NA CASSYDSGANVLTF TGTGCCAGCAGTTACGACTCTGGGGCCAACGTCCTGACTTTC
TRBD1 TRBJ1-1 TRBV19 NA CASSIGTGMNTEAFF TGTGCCAGTAGTATAGGGACAGGGATGAACACTGAAGCTTTCTTT
NA TRBJ2-2 TRBV12-3/TRBV12-4 NA CAVLRNTGELFF TGTGCCGTCCTACGGAACACCGGGGAGCTGTTTTTT
NA TRBJ2-2 TRBV12-5 NA CASEDANTGELFF TGTGCTAGTGAGGATGCAAACACCGGGGAGCTGTTTTTT
NA TRBJ2-5 TRBV4-1 once CASSQWAPAAQSVTQYF TGCGCCAGCAGCCAATGGGCCCCGGCCGCCCAAAGTGTGACCCAGTACTTC
TRBD1 TRBJ1-2 TRBV6-5 NA CASSYSGTVFNYGYTF TGTGCCAGCAGTTACTCCGGGACAGTCTTTAACTATGGCTACACCTTC
TRBD1 TRBJ1-5 TRBV18 NA CASSPSRARGLDQPQHF TGTGCCAGCTCTCCAAGTCGGGCCAGGGGGCTTGATCAGCCCCAGCATTTT
NA TRBJ1-1 TRBV6-6 NA CASSLATPNTEAFF TGTGCCAGCAGCCTCGCGACACCGAACACTGAAGCTTTCTTT
TRBD1 TRBJ1-1 TRBV7-8 NA CASSRTGGSRTEAFF TGTGCCAGCAGCCGGACAGGGGGGTCAAGGACTGAAGCTTTCTTT
NA TRBJ1-1 TRBV19 NA CASSIRYSEAFF TGTGCCAGTAGTATAAGGTACAGTGAAGCTTTCTTT
NA TRBJ1-1 TRBV19 NA CASKGGTEAFF TGTGCCAGTAAAGGGGGGACTGAAGCTTTCTTT
TRBD1 TRBJ1-2 TRBV19 NA CASSIKDRALLYGYTF TGTGCCAGTAGTATAAAGGACAGGGCGCTCCTCTATGGCTACACCTTC
NA TRBJ2-2 TRBV27 few CASSFRGVATGELFF TGTGCCAGCAGTTTCAGGGGAGTTGCAACCGGGGAGCTGTTTTTT
NA TRBJ1-2 TRBV27 NA CASSLTENYGYTF TGTGCCAGCAGTTTGACAGAAAACTATGGCTACACCTTC
TRBD2 TRBJ2-1 TRBV27 NA CASSRGGSYNEQFF TGTGCCAGCAGTCGGGGGGGCTCCTACAATGAGCAGTTCTTC
NA TRBJ2-1 TRBV5-1 NA CASSLSYEQFF TGCGCCAGCAGCCTCAGTTATGAGCAGTTCTTC
NA TRBJ1-1 TRBV18 few CASSPRQVNTEAFF TGTGCCAGCTCACCGCGTCAGGTGAACACTGAAGCTTTCTTT
NA TRBJ1-3 TRBV3-1/TRBV3-2 NA CASSLYASGVYQDTIYF TGTGCCAGCAGCCTCTACGCGAGTGGGGTTTATCAGGACACCATATATTTT
NA TRBJ1-5 TRBV7-2 NA CASSLQEGEQPQHF TGTGCCAGCAGCTTACAAGAGGGGGAGCAGCCCCAGCATTTT
NA TRBJ1-5 TRBV24-1 NA CATSEGNQPQHF TGTGCCACCAGTGAGGGAAATCAGCCCCAGCATTTT
NA TRBJ2-1 TRBV4-3 NA CASSQGFYRGLNNEQFF TGCGCCAGCAGCCAAGGTTTTTATCGGGGATTAAACAATGAGCAGTTCTTC
NA TRBJ2-3 TRBV5-1 NA CASSWAGSTDTQYF TGCGCCAGCAGCTGGGCAGGTTCCACAGATACGCAGTATTTT
TRBD2 TRBJ2-1 TRBV4-2 once CASSQGDSGGYNEQFF TGTGCCAGCAGCCAAGGGGATAGCGGGGGGTACAATGAGCAGTTCTTC
TRBD1 TRBJ1-1 TRBV27 NA CASSHDDRGILLNTEAFF TGTGCCAGCAGTCACGACGACAGGGGAATTCTTTTGAACACTGAAGCTTTCTTT
TRBD1 TRBJ1-5 TRBV7-2 NA CASSLDPGQARVQPQHF TGTGCCAGCAGCTTAGACCCCGGACAGGCGAGGGTCCAGCCCCAGCATTTT
NA TRBJ1-2 TRBV6-2/TRBV6-3 NA CASSYGDRAGYTF TGTGCCAGCAGTTACGGTGATAGGGCTGGCTACACCTTC
NA TRBJ2-1 TRBV7-2 NA CASSLLGVAEQFF TGTGCCAGCAGCTTATTGGGTGTAGCTGAGCAGTTCTTC
TRBD2 TRBJ2-3 TRBV28 NA CASSLFPSGGGTDTQYF TGTGCCAGCAGTTTATTTCCTAGCGGGGGCGGTACAGATACGCAGTATTTT
NA TRBJ1-1 TRBV2 NA CARLRRGGGKTEAFF TGTGCCAGACTTCGACGAGGTGGTGGGAAGACTGAAGCTTTCTTT
NA TRBJ2-5 TRBV28 NA CASSFGRTYQETQYF TGTGCCAGCAGTTTCGGCAGGACATACCAAGAGACCCAGTACTTC
TRBD1 TRBJ1-2 TRBV2 NA CASSRQGASYGYTF TGTGCCAGCAGTAGACAGGGGGCTAGCTATGGCTACACCTTC
NA TRBJ1-1 TRBV19 NA CASSRRMNTEAFF TGTGCCAGTAGTAGGCGGATGAACACTGAAGCTTTCTTT